This entry lists 5 T cell receptor beta chains sequenced from one sample in a study of monozygotic twins with inflammatory bowel disease. TCRdb reanalyzed the 5' RACE reads, giving one entry per CDR3 protein sequence and no DNA. In total, the table holds 440,000 or so distinct CDR3 sequences. What was sequenced was blood. These receptors were taken from a human donor with ulcerative colitis or Crohn's disease, or a healthy co-twin of an affected twin (not recorded which).

The V call is TRBV7-9, the J call TRBJ2-1; without DNA, the TCRdb call of TRBD2 cannot be checked. From germline, CDR1 is SEHNR and CDR2 FQNEAQ (reference sequence). CDR3 length equals 12 residues. The CDR3 loop reads CASGSRLNEQFF.

The chain employs TRBV7-2 and TRBJ2-2; TCRdb lists TRBD1, though no DNA is available to test this call. In germline, CDR1 is SGHTA, CDR2 FQGNSA. The CDR3 extends over 14 amino acids. The CDR3 loop reads CASSFARGTGELFF. The whole variable domain, remainder taken from reference TRBV7-2 and TRBJ2-2, is GAGVSQSPSNKVTEKGKDVELRCDPISGHTALYWYRQSLGQGLEFLIYFQGNSAPDKSGLPSDRFSAERTGGSVSTLTIQRTQQEDSAVYLCASSFARGTGELFFGEGSRLTVL.

The chain links TRBV5-1 to TRBJ2-7; lacking DNA, the TRBD1 call made by TCRdb goes unchecked. Germline assignment: CDR1 SGHRS and CDR2 YFSETQ. CDR3 size: 15 residues. CDR3 region: CASSLEGGRTYEQYF.

The rearrangement joins TRBV3-1 to TRBJ2-5; TCRdb picks TRBD1, but there is no DNA to check that call. The CDR3 loop spans 15 amino acids. Germline lookup yields CDR1 LGHDT and CDR2 YNNKEL (reference sequence). The CDR3 loop is CASSQGSGGLKTQYF.

The J gene is TRBJ1-4, the V gene TRBV5-1; with no DNA, the TCRdb D assignment of TRBD1 cannot be verified. In germline, CDR1 is SGHRS, CDR2 YFSETQ. CDR3 length equals 14 residues. CDR3 in amino acids: CASSQAGQGRKLFF.